This TCR beta chain derives from a study of blood T cell repertoires in COVID-19. The assay was immunoSEQ multiplex PCR, and TCRdb's table has in-frame clones only and misses some. The sample holds approximately 230,000 clones; under 90% are singletons and the top ten take about 20%. The sequencing sample was made of peripheral blood. The TCR was taken from a man aged 30-40 years with active or convalescent COVID-19.

This chain's CDR3 is CASRPGTGIYGYTF. CDR3 nucleotides: TGTGCCAGCAGGCCCGGGACAGGTATCTATGGCTACACCTTC. V gene TRBV5-6 combines with J gene TRBJ1-2, with 8 bases aligning to TRBD1. This CDR3 is built from 14 residues. The junction had 7 bases not matched to a gene; V was cut back by 5 bases and J by 4 bases. CDR1 and CDR2 from the germline V gene are SGHDT and YYEEEE.